A single sample gave rise to the 11 T cell receptor beta chains below, sequenced in a study of beta chain features in type 1 diabetes. Study-level points and caveats: Moderate yet significant TCRB CDR3 shortening was seen in Type 1 diabetes patients in all four CD4+ subsets.

Investigators reverse transcribed all isolated RNA, so they sequenced expressed TCRB transcripts. Measured with immunoSEQ multiplex PCR; TCRdb has only the in-frame clones, and not every one. The sample gives about 150,000 clones, approximately 7.8% of which show up once; about 1% is in the top ten. Their antigens are not known. Sequenced input: central memory CD4+ T cells from blood. These receptors came from a woman in her thirties or forties with type 1 diabetes.

This clone showed up just a few times. The rearrangement links TRBV5-1 to TRBJ2-4; D might be TRBD2 (5 bases). Germline V gives CDR1 SGHRS, CDR2 YFSETQ. CDR3 length: 14 amino acids. Trimming took 7 bases from V and 1 from J, leaving 12 bases between them. CDR3: CASSEEEAKNIQYF. The DNA of the CDR3 is TGCGCCAGCTCGGAGGAGGAGGCCAAAAACATTCAGTACTTC.

This clone occurred many times. The chain recombines TRBV5-5 with TRBJ2-7; weak D call: TRBD2 (7 bases). This CDR3 is 15 amino acids long. Germline loops: CDR1 SGHKS, CDR2 YYEKEE (reference sequence). Trimming left V 0 bases short and J 7 bases short, with 17 bases between. CDR3 loop: CASSLEGGGPGEQYF. CDR3 nucleotide sequence: TGTGCCAGCAGCTTGGAAGGGGGAGGGCCCGGGGAGCAGTACTTC.

This clone was observed a few times. This rearrangement joins TRBV27 to TRBJ1-2; TRBD1 is a possible D gene (5 bases). With 5 bases removed from V and 0 bases from J, the gap between germline ends came to 19 bases. Looked up from germline, CDR1 is MNHEY and CDR2 is SMNVEV (reference sequence). The CDR3 consists of 17 residues. CDR3: CASSGRGGTATNYGYTF. As DNA, the CDR3 is TGTGCCAGCAGTGGACGGGGGGGAACAGCCACTAACTATGGCTACACCTTC.

This chain uses TRBV14 with TRBJ2-5; TRBD1 matches 11 bases. The CDR3 is made up of 16 amino acids. V dropped 2 bases and J dropped 5; count of bases not matched to a gene: 7. Germline-derived CDR1 and CDR2 are SGHDN and FVKESK. The CDR3 DNA sequence: TGTGCCAGCAGCCAAACCCGGACAGGGGGCATCGAGACCCAGTACTTC. Protein product: CASSQTRTGGIETQYF.

There are a few counts of this clone. This rearrangement joins TRBV6-5 to TRBJ2-5; D is possibly TRBD2 (5 bases). The V and J ends lost 2 bases and 1 base respectively, with 14 bases between them. The CDR3 covers 16 residues. CDR1 is MNHEY and CDR2 is SVGAGI in the germline V gene. CDR3 loop: CASSYEGGLTQETQYF. The CDR3 DNA follows: TGTGCCAGCAGTTACGAAGGCGGGCTGACCCAAGAGACCCAGTACTTC.

This chain links TRBV28 with TRBJ2-7, with a weak D call TRBD1 (7 bases). The CDR3 contains 15 residues. Trimming pared 5 bases from V and 2 bases from J, leaving 16 bases between. Germline loops: CDR1 MDHEN, CDR2 SYDVKM. The CDR3 DNA sequence: TGTGCCAGCAGTCCAGGGGGGACATCGACCTACGAGCAGTACTTC. Amino acids: CASSPGGTSTYEQYF.

The genes are TRBV28 and TRBJ1-5; TRBD1 is a possible D gene (5 bases). This CDR3 contains 16 residues. Germline CDR1 reads MDHEN; CDR2 reads SYDVKM. V lost 8 bases and J 0 bases, leaving 17 bases between the germline ends. The CDR3 coding sequence is TGTGCCAGCTCGACTGCAGGGCTCGATAGCAATCAGCCCCAGCATTTT. This codes for CASSTAGLDSNQPQHF.

This clone has ten or more counts. The CDR3 here is CASRGQLTGSLAKNIQYF. DNA for the CDR3: TGTGCCAGCAGAGGTCAGCTCACAGGGTCATTAGCCAAAAACATTCAGTACTTC. The V gene is TRBV2, the J gene TRBJ2-4; maybe TRBD1 (6 bases). This CDR3 has 18 residues. Trimming removed 6 bases from V and 0 bases from J, with 21 bases in between. The germline gives CDR1 SNHLY, CDR2 FYNNEI.

The chain uses TRBV5-1 and TRBJ1-1, with D unclear. CDR1 and CDR2 from the germline V gene are SGHRS and YFSETQ. The CDR3 spans 11 residues. The V end was cut by 3 bases, the J end by 2 bases, with 2 bases between. CDR3 sequence (DNA): TGCGCCAGCAGCTCAAACACTGAAGCTTTCTTT. This sequence encodes CASSSNTEAFF. Full variable domain (remainder filled in from reference TRBV5-1 and TRBJ1-1): KAGVTQTPRYLIKTRGQQVTLSCSPISGHRSVSWYQQTPGQGLQFLFEYFSETQRNKGNFPGRFSGRQFSNSRSEMNVSTLELGDSALYLCASSSNTEAFFGQGTRLTVV.

This clone was detected only a few times. This chain connects TRBV7-3 to TRBJ1-1; the D is unclear. The CDR3 has 13 amino acids. V was trimmed by 2 bases and J by 11 bases, leaving 15 bases between them. The V gene's germline CDR1 is SGHTA and CDR2 FQGTGA. The CDR3 sequence is CASSLSGPRRAFF. In nucleotides, the CDR3 is TGTGCCAGCAGCTTATCAGGTCCCCGAAGGGCTTTCTTT.

This clone was counted a few times. The chain links TRBV2 to TRBJ1-3; D remains unclear. The CDR3 sequence is 16 residues long. V lost 0 bases to trimming and J lost 0 bases, with 9 bases between them. Germline loops: CDR1 SNHLY, CDR2 FYNNEI. CDR3 in amino acids: CASSEALAVSGNTIYF. DNA for the CDR3: TGTGCCAGCAGTGAAGCGTTGGCGGTCTCTGGAAACACCATATATTTT.